Listed below are T cell receptor beta chains from one sample, sequenced in a study of OX40 agonist ivuxolimab in advanced cancers. The repertoire was sequenced with immunoSEQ multiplex PCR; TCRdb's copy has only in-frame clones and lacks some. Of about 150,000 clones detected, roughly 94% appear once; the ten largest clones hold about 0.33%. The sequencing used CD4+ or CD8+ T cells sorted from blood, collected in a trial of the OX40 agonist ivuxolimab. The source is an adult with an advanced solid tumor such as melanoma, head and neck, liver or kidney cancer. Both conserved end residues are part of each CDR3. The D gene is left open where the match is weak. A row's size may be missing; if present it is once, few, many or a size class.

TRBJ1-1	TRBV28	-	TRBD1	CASTSHWQGAGNTEAFF	TGTGCCAGCACCTCCCATTGGCAGGGGGCGGGAAACACTGAAGCTTTCTTT
TRBJ2-7	TRBV7-2	-	TRBD1	CASSLERGQYYEQYF	TGTGCCAGCAGCTTAGAACGGGGACAGTATTACGAGCAGTACTTC
TRBJ1-3	TRBV9	-	TRBD1	CASSPAGGRGGNTIYF	TGTGCCAGCAGCCCAGCAGGGGGCCGTGGGGGAAACACCATATATTTT
TRBJ2-7	TRBV4-3	-	TRBD2	CASSQGSSGGYEQYF	TGCGCCAGCAGCCAAGGATCTAGCGGGGGCTACGAGCAGTACTTC
TRBJ1-5	TRBV5-1	-	-	CASSLGESSYSNQPQHF	TGCGCCAGCAGCTTGGGCGAAAGTTCATATAGCAATCAGCCCCAGCATTTT
TRBJ1-5	TRBV4-3	-	TRBD1	CASSQDGDRNQPQHF	TGCGCCAGCAGCCAAGATGGGGACAGAAATCAGCCCCAGCATTTT
TRBJ1-2	TRBV5-4	-	-	CASSLSREYGYTF	TGTGCCAGCAGCTTGTCGAGGGAGTATGGCTACACCTTC
TRBJ1-2	TRBV7-9	once	-	CASSLHGTYYGYTF	TGTGCCAGCAGCCTCCACGGGACTTACTATGGCTACACCTTC
TRBJ2-7	TRBV7-2	-	-	CASSSGGAPSPYEQYF	TGTGCCAGCAGCTCAGGGGGGGCTCCTTCCCCTTACGAGCAGTACTTC
TRBJ2-4	TRBV6-5	-	-	CASSSPGGSPTQQYF	TGTGCCAGCAGTAGCCCCGGTGGTTCCCCGACCCAACAATACTTC
TRBJ1-2	TRBV30	-	-	CAWTPRTVTNYGYTF	TGTGCCTGGACTCCAAGGACGGTTACTAACTATGGCTACACCTTC
TRBJ2-6	TRBV15	-	TRBD1	CATRQGAGANVLTF	TGTGCCACCCGTCAGGGGGCTGGGGCCAACGTCCTGACTTTC
TRBJ2-2	TRBV2	-	-	CASSVRDTGELFF	TGTGCCAGCAGTGTGCGGGACACCGGGGAGCTGTTTTTT
TRBJ2-7	TRBV10-3	-	-	CAISESYYEQYF	TGTGCCATCAGTGAGAGTTACTACGAGCAGTACTTC
TRBJ2-1	TRBV7-9	-	-	CASSPPGDHEQFF	TGTGCCAGCAGCCCCCCCGGGGACCATGAGCAGTTCTTC
TRBJ1-6	TRBV4-3	-	-	CASSQGMNSPLHF	TGCGCCAGCAGCCAAGGGATGAATTCACCCCTCCACTTT
TRBJ2-7	TRBV19	-	-	CASSRDLGQPYEQYF	TGTGCCAGTAGTAGGGACCTCGGACAGCCCTACGAGCAGTACTTC
TRBJ2-1	TRBV18	-	-	CASSPFVVSWDEQFF	TGTGCCAGCTCTCCCTTCGTGGTAAGCTGGGATGAGCAGTTCTTC
TRBJ2-7	TRBV20-1	-	-	CSAKGVYEQYF	TGCAGTGCTAAGGGTGTCTACGAGCAGTACTTC
TRBJ2-7	TRBV6-1	-	-	CASSDGQVPSYEQYF	TGTGCCAGCAGTGATGGGCAGGTCCCCTCCTACGAGCAGTACTTC
TRBJ2-1	TRBV18	-	TRBD2	CASSPDLAGGHEQFF	TGTGCCAGCTCACCAGACCTAGCGGGAGGTCATGAGCAGTTCTTC
TRBJ1-2	TRBV20-1	-	-	CSGESVGGYTF	TGCAGTGGAGAGTCCGTCGGGGGCTACACCTTC
TRBJ2-7	TRBV25-1	-	-	CASRGRPYEQYF	TGTGCCAGTCGGGGGCGACCCTACGAGCAGTACTTC
TRBJ1-1	TRBV18	-	-	CASSPYLDLNTEAFF	TGTGCCAGCTCACCCTATCTGGACCTGAACACTGAAGCTTTCTTT
TRBJ1-4	TRBV19	-	TRBD1	CASSLHRGREKLFF	TGTGCCAGTAGTCTCCACAGGGGTCGGGAAAAACTGTTTTTT
TRBJ1-5	TRBV18	-	-	CASSPDPRGGDQPQHF	TGTGCCAGCTCACCCGACCCCCGGGGCGGCGATCAGCCCCAGCATTTT
TRBJ1-2	TRBV29-1	-	-	CSVPGAPGLRGYTF	TGCAGCGTCCCTGGTGCGCCGGGCCTTCGGGGCTACACCTTC
TRBJ1-4	TRBV6-5	-	TRBD1	CASNPGQANEKLFF	TGTGCCAGCAATCCGGGACAGGCTAATGAAAAACTGTTTTTT
TRBJ2-5	TRBV5-1	-	-	CASSFGTEETQYF	TGCGCCAGCAGCTTTGGTACAGAAGAGACCCAGTACTTC
TRBJ1-2	TRBV5-6	once	TRBD1	CATALTGPNYGYTF	TGTGCCACCGCTTTGACAGGGCCCAACTATGGCTACACCTTC
TRBJ2-2	TRBV10-1	-	-	CASRALNTGELFF	TGCGCCAGCAGAGCCCTTAACACCGGGGAGCTGTTTTTT
TRBJ2-1	TRBV27	once	-	CASRPTTQTYNEQFF	TGTGCCAGCAGGCCGACTACCCAGACGTACAATGAGCAGTTCTTC
TRBJ1-6	TRBV7-6	once	-	CASSKQAGRDSPLHF	TGTGCCAGCAGCAAACAGGCGGGACGGGATTCACCCCTCCACTTT
TRBJ2-1	TRBV29-1	-	-	CSVVVVGTNEQFF	TGCAGCGTTGTGGTGGTAGGAACGAATGAGCAGTTCTTC
TRBJ2-7	TRBV14	-	-	CASSDHAGSHLYEQYF	TGTGCCAGCAGCGACCACGCGGGCTCCCACCTTTACGAGCAGTACTTC
TRBJ2-1	TRBV30	-	TRBD2	CAWIDRRELSYNEQFF	TGTGCCTGGATTGATAGGCGGGAGCTCTCCTACAATGAGCAGTTCTTC
TRBJ1-3	TRBV5-4	-	-	CASSPVGGNTIYF	TGTGCCAGCAGCCCTGTGGGGGGAAACACCATATATTTT
TRBJ2-7	TRBV18	-	TRBD2	CASSPRATGTSLYEQYF	TGTGCCAGCTCACCTCGGGCGACCGGGACTAGCCTCTACGAGCAGTACTTC
TRBJ1-1	TRBV28	-	-	CASSSVWGRRTEAFF	TGTGCCAGCAGTTCAGTTTGGGGGAGGCGGACTGAAGCTTTCTTT
TRBJ1-5	TRBV27	-	-	CASSLDRGNQPQHF	TGTGCCAGCAGTTTAGATAGGGGAAATCAGCCCCAGCATTTT
TRBJ1-6	TRBV4-3	-	TRBD1	CASSHILRQGITLHF	TGCGCCAGCAGCCATATCTTGCGACAGGGAATCACCCTCCACTTT
TRBJ2-3	TRBV10-2	-	TRBD2	CASQTSGGGALRTDTQYF	TGCGCCAGCCAAACTAGCGGGGGGGGCGCGCTGCGCACAGATACGCAGTATTTT
TRBJ2-3	TRBV4-3	-	-	CASSQDAKGGAIDTQYF	TGCGCCAGCAGCCAAGATGCAAAAGGGGGGGCCATAGATACGCAGTATTTT
TRBJ2-5	TRBV9	-	-	CASSVAAGRETQYF	TGTGCCAGCAGCGTAGCGGCAGGCCGGGAGACCCAGTACTTC
TRBJ1-1	TRBV10-3	-	-	CAISETGMNTEAFF	TGTGCCATCAGTGAGACAGGCATGAACACTGAAGCTTTCTTT
TRBJ2-7	TRBV5-6	once	TRBD1	CASRLGQISYEQYF	TGTGCCAGCAGACTGGGACAGATCTCCTACGAGCAGTACTTC